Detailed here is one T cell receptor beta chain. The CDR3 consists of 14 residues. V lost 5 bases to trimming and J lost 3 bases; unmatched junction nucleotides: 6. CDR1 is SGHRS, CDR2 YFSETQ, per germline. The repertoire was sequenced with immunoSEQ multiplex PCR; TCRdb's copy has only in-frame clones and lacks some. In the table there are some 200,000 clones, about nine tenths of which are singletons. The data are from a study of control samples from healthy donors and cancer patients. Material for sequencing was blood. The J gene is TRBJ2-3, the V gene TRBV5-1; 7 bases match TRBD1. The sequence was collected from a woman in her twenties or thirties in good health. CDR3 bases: TGCGCCAGCAGACCGGGACAGCTAACAGATACGCAGTATTTT. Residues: CASRPGQLTDTQYF. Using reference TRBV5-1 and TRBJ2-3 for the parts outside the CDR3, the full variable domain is KAGVTQTPRYLIKTRGQQVTLSCSPISGHRSVSWYQQTPGQGLQFLFEYFSETQRNKGNFPGRFSGRQFSNSRSEMNVSTLELGDSALYLCASRPGQLTDTQYFGPGTRLTVL.